A selection of T cell receptor beta chains follows, all from one sample in a study of graft-versus-host responses after intestinal transplantation. Their specific antigens are unknown. Sequencing used immunoSEQ multiplex PCR; TCRdb keeps in-frame clones, though not all of them. The sample has about 36,000 clones, roughly 94% seen once. Here the sequenced sample was unstimulated CD4+ T cells sorted from spleen or lymph node cells, taken before transplant. All receptors come from a human donor who was the organ donor for an intestinal transplant. The CDR3 runs from the conserved cysteine through the conserved F or W. Fields, in order: J gene, D gene, V gene, clone size, CDR3 protein, CDR3 DNA. D genes are given only for firm matches. Clone size is shown for a subset of rows, as once, few, many or a class of expanded clone.

j_call: TRBJ2-3; d_call: -; v_call: TRBV7-6; clone_size: -; cdr3_aa: CASSAVEVTDTQYF; cdr3_nt: TGTGCCAGCAGCGCCGTTGAGGTCACAGATACGCAGTATTTT
j_call: TRBJ1-2; d_call: -; v_call: TRBV4-1; clone_size: -; cdr3_aa: CASTLRAADNYGYTF; cdr3_nt: TGCGCCAGCACCTTACGGGCCGCAGACAACTATGGCTACACCTTC
j_call: TRBJ1-1; d_call: -; v_call: TRBV5-1; clone_size: -; cdr3_aa: CASSLAGAGHAFF; cdr3_nt: TGCGCCAGCAGCTTGGCCGGGGCAGGGCACGCTTTCTTT
j_call: TRBJ2-1; d_call: TRBD2; v_call: TRBV5-5; clone_size: -; cdr3_aa: CASSLLPSGGGEQFF; cdr3_nt: TGTGCCAGCAGCTTGTTGCCTAGCGGGGGCGGTGAGCAGTTCTTC
j_call: TRBJ2-4; d_call: -; v_call: TRBV19; clone_size: -; cdr3_aa: CASMADRHKNIQYF; cdr3_nt: TGTGCCAGTATGGCGGACAGACACAAAAACATTCAGTACTTC
j_call: TRBJ1-1; d_call: -; v_call: TRBV6-5; clone_size: -; cdr3_aa: CASSYSGGPRTEAFF; cdr3_nt: TGTGCCAGCAGTTACTCTGGGGGGCCTAGGACTGAAGCTTTCTTT
j_call: TRBJ1-3; d_call: TRBD1; v_call: TRBV7-9; clone_size: once; cdr3_aa: CASSLDGRGRSGNTIYF; cdr3_nt: TGTGCCAGCAGCTTAGATGGCAGGGGGCGGTCTGGAAACACCATATATTTT
j_call: TRBJ1-5; d_call: TRBD1; v_call: TRBV4-1; clone_size: -; cdr3_aa: CASSQDEGAWQPQHF; cdr3_nt: TGCGCCAGCAGCCAAGACGAGGGGGCCTGGCAGCCCCAGCATTTT
j_call: TRBJ1-4; d_call: -; v_call: TRBV7-2; clone_size: -; cdr3_aa: CASSLRATTNEKLFF; cdr3_nt: TGTGCCAGCAGCTTAAGGGCAACAACTAATGAAAAACTGTTTTTT
j_call: TRBJ2-2; d_call: TRBD2; v_call: TRBV28; clone_size: -; cdr3_aa: CASTNLAGGTGELFF; cdr3_nt: TGTGCCAGCACTAACCTAGCGGGGGGCACCGGGGAGCTGTTTTTT
j_call: TRBJ2-1; d_call: -; v_call: TRBV19; clone_size: -; cdr3_aa: CASRETGSSYNEQFF; cdr3_nt: TGTGCCAGTAGGGAGACGGGCAGCTCCTACAATGAGCAGTTCTTC
j_call: TRBJ2-1; d_call: TRBD2; v_call: TRBV7-9; clone_size: -; cdr3_aa: CASSLATTSGGNEQFF; cdr3_nt: TGTGCCAGCAGCTTAGCGACGACTAGCGGGGGCAATGAGCAGTTCTTC